The source of this TCR beta chain is a study of blood T cell repertoires in COVID-19. Study-level information: T cells, B-cell-depleted T cells, or PBMCs supplied cDNA or gDNA.

Participants, about 18 to 100 years old, spanned around 25 US areas. Clinical history reported by participants formed the basis on which cohorts were assigned. The CDR3 consists of 14 residues. Germline-derived CDR1 and CDR2 are LNHDA and SQIVND (reference sequence). V lost 1 base and J lost 4, with 7 bases in between. In the study's own analysis: The authors estimated nucleated cell counts from reference gene primer amplification. Generated by immunoSEQ multiplex PCR, the TCRdb table keeps only in-frame clones and is missing some. V, J and clone size are those of that table, while D and trimming were read from the DNA. The sample includes about 440,000 clones, roughly 87% of them seen just once.

Sequencing used PBMCs or T cells enriched from blood (not recorded which). V is TRBV19 and J is TRBJ2-2, with a possible D match to TRBD1 (5 bases). This sequence originates from a woman aged 18-29 years with acute COVID-19. The CDR3 here is CASSIGQSTGELFF. Here the CDR3 DNA reads TGTGCCAGTAGTATAGGACAGTCCACCGGGGAGCTGTTTTTT.